The T cell receptor beta chain under discussion was sequenced for a study of shared clonotypes between healthy human individuals. Study-level findings and limits: Represented diversity, genetic and exposure-history alike, was limited by few donors.

Splitting of each subset's genomic DNA was done evenly across several immunoSEQ plates. PCR replicates performed on unsorted PBMC used around 0.3 ug DNA, 25,000 to 35,000 T cell genomes. Clones were sequenced by immunoSEQ multiplex PCR, and TCRdb holds only the in-frame ones, with some missing. Of 400,000 to 550,000 clones in the sample, around 80% are singletons; the top ten hold over 9.5%. About this clone itself: The antigen is not known.

Only Caucasian adults living in Nashville, Tennessee served as donors. In germline, CDR1 is LGHNA, CDR2 YSLEER. The V and J ends lost 0 bases and 0 bases respectively, with 12 bases between them. The CDR3 extends over 16 amino acids. The clonotype was recovered from a woman in her forties in good health. Some clones in this sample may be carry-over from other donors' samples. The rearrangement joins TRBV4-3 to TRBJ2-7; the D gene could be TRBD1 or TRBD2 (5 bases each). What was sequenced was PBMCs. The DNA for the CDR3 is TGCGCCAGCAGCCAAGACTTAGCTGGGACCTCCTACGAGCAGTACTTC. Encoded protein: CASSQDLAGTSYEQYF.